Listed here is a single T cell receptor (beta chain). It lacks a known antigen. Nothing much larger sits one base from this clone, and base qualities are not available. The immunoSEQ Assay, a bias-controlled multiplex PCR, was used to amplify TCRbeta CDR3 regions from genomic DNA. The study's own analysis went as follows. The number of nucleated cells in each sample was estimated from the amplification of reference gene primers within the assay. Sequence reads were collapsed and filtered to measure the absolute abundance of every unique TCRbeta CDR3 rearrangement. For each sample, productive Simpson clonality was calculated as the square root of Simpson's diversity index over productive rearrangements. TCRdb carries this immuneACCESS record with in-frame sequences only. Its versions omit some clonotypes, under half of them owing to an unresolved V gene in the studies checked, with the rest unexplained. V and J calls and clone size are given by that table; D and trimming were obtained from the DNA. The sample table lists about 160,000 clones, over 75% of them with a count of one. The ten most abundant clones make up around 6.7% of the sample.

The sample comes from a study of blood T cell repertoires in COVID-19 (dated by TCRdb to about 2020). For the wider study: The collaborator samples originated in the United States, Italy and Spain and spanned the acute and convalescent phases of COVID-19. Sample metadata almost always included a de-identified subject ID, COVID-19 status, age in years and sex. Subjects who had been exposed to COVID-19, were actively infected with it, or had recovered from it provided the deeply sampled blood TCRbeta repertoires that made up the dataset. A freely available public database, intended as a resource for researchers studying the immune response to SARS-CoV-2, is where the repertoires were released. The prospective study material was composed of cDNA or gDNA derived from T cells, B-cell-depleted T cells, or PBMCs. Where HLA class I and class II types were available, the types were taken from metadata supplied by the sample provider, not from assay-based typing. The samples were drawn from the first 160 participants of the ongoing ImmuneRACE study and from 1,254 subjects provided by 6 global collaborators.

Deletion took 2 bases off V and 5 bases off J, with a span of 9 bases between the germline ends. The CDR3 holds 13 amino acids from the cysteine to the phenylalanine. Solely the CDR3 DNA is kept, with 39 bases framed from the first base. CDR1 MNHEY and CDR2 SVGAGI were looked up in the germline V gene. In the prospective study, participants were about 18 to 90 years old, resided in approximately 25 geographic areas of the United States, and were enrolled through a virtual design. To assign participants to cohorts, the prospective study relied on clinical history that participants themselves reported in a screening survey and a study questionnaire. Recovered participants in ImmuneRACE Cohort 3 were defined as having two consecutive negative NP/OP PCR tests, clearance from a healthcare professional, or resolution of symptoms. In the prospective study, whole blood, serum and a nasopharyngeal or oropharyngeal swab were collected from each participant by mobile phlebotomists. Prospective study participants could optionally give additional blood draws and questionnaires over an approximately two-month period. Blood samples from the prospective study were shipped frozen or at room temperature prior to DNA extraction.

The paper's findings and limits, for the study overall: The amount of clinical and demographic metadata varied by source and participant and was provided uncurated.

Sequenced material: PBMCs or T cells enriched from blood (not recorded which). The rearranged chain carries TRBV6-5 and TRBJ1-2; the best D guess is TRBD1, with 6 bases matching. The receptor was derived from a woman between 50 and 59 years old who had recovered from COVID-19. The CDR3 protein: CASSYEGVYGYTF. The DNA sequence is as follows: TGTGCCAGCAGTTACGAGGGGGTATATGGCTACACCTTC.